This TCR beta chain came from a study of cytomegalovirus exposure and HLA in healthy donors. This clone was detected a few times. Germline V lookup: CDR1 MNHEY, CDR2 SMNVEV (reference sequence). V lost 1 base and J 0 bases, leaving 7 bases between the germline ends. The CDR3 loop spans 16 amino acids. The PCR employed 60 Vbeta primers together with 13 Jbeta primers. The method was immunoSEQ multiplex PCR; TCRdb's version includes in-frame clones alone and lacks a portion of them. The sample lists 85,000 to 110,000 clones, around 76% occurring once. The rearrangement joins TRBV27 to TRBJ1-6; D gene unclear. This sequence originates from a woman in her late teens or twenties in good health and CMV-seropositive. Sequencing was carried out using PBMCs. The CDR3 sequence: CASSLLPSSYNSPLHF. CDR3 sequence (DNA): TGTGCCAGCAGTTTATTGCCGAGCTCCTATAATTCACCCCTCCACTTT.